The clone carrying this T cell receptor (beta chain) appeared a single time. As handled by the study authors: Amplification from reference gene primers served as the basis for estimated nucleated cell counts. TCRdb's table, derived via immunoSEQ multiplex PCR, lists solely in-frame clones and lacks some. D and trimming were read from the DNA, whereas the V and J calls and clone size are those reported in that table. The table has 300,000 or so clones, about 85% seen once. This specimen belongs to a study of blood T cell repertoires in COVID-19. Study information: From T cells, B-cell-depleted T cells, or PBMCs came the material, which was cDNA or gDNA.

The CDR3 has 17 residues. The germline CDR1 and CDR2 sequences are SGHTS and YDEGEE. With V trimmed by 4 bases and J by 0 bases, 7 bases remained unmatched. The material sequenced was PBMCs or T cells enriched from blood (not recorded which). J is TRBJ1-1 and V is TRBV5-8; TRBD1 agrees at 12 bases. The clonotype originates from a woman aged 30 to 39 who had recovered from COVID-19. The CDR3 DNA sequence: TGTGCCAGCAGCCCAACGGGACAGGGGGCAGTGAACACTGAAGCTTTCTTT. Protein product: CASSPTGQGAVNTEAFF.